The 15 T cell receptor beta chains presented below share a single source sample, sequenced in a study of T-cell memory formation after mild COVID-19 (dated by TCRdb to about 2021). The method was 5' RACE. The reads were generated on an Illumina NovaSeq 6000. Using fastp at Q25 and MiXCR, TCRdb reprocessed the public reads and kept productive beta chains. Rows with a matching CDR3 protein are joined into one entry that keeps the most common DNA and genes. Within this sample are approximately 250,000 distinct CDR3 sequences, with 15% of them counted one time only. The ten biggest clones cover 2.1% of the sample. The sequenced material came from PBMCs or a T cell subset sorted from them (not recorded which). Every receptor here comes from an adult woman who had mild COVID-19 (a few samples of this study predate the infection). The sample titles of this study are shuffled in the database, so cell type and time point are left out; the donor was told from shared clones.

The table lists this clonotype with many counts. This rearrangement joins TRBV2 to TRBJ1-1; no clear D gene. V was clipped by 2 bases and J by 1 base, with 5 bases between them. This CDR3 is built from 13 residues. Per the germline V gene, CDR1 is SNHLY and CDR2 is FYNNEI. CDR3 sequence reads: CASSEYENTEAFF. The CDR3 DNA reads TGTGCCAGCAGTGAATATGAGAACACTGAAGCTTTCTTT. Full variable domain (missing parts from reference TRBV2 and TRBJ1-1): EPEVTQTPSHQVTQMGQEVILRCVPISNHLYFYWYRQILGQKVEFLVSFYNNEISEKSEIFDDQFSVERPDGSNFTLKIRSTKLEDSAMYFCASSEYENTEAFFGQGTRLTVV.

This clonotype was found a few times. The J gene is TRBJ1-2, the V gene TRBV21-1; the table's D call, TRBD1, has no DNA check behind it. TRBV21-1 is classified as a pseudogene. The CDR3 runs to 13 residues. The CDR3 DNA reads as TGTGCCAGCACCAAGCGTTTAGGGGATGGCTACACCTTC. Protein sequence: CASTKRLGDGYTF.

The V call is TRBV2, the J call TRBJ2-3; 9 nucleotides align to TRBD1. The CDR3 is 16 amino acids. V trimming: 2 bases; J trimming: 0 bases; junction bases outside the gene matches: 3. CDR1 is SNHLY and CDR2 is FYNNEI in the germline V gene. CDR3 nucleotide sequence: TGTGCCAGCAGTGAACGACAGGGGGGGAGCACAGATACGCAGTATTTT. Its translation: CASSERQGGSTDTQYF.

This clonotype was recorded a few times. The chain employs TRBV5-6 and TRBJ2-2; TRBD1 might be the D (5 bases). The CDR3 runs 13 residues. The V and J ends lost 2 bases and 10 bases respectively, with 12 bases between them. Germline CDR1 and CDR2: SGHDT and YYEEEE. The CDR3: CASSLGAGLELFF. The CDR3 DNA is TGTGCCAGCAGCTTAGGGGCCGGGTTGGAGCTGTTTTTT.

This chain connects TRBV12-3 or TRBV12-4 to TRBJ1-3; D call uncertain. V was cut by 11 bases and J by 0 bases, with 11 bases left in between. CDR3 length equals 13 residues. The DNA of the CDR3 is TGTGCCTTCGGACGGAACTCTGGAAACACCATATATTTT. Translated, it gives CAFGRNSGNTIYF.

V usage is TRBV18 and J usage is TRBJ2-1; D call uncertain. Looked up from germline, CDR1 is KGHSH and CDR2 is LQKENI. The CDR3 sequence is 15 residues long. The ends were cut back, 5 bases at V and 4 bases at J, with 15 bases in the middle. In DNA, the CDR3 is TGTGCCAGCTCATCTGGCTTCCGCGCTTACAATGAGCAGTTCTTC. This gives the protein CASSSGFRAYNEQFF.

This clonotype was seen a handful of times. This chain uses TRBV6-2 or TRBV6-3 with TRBJ2-1, with D possibly matching TRBD1 (6 bases). V was shortened by 5 bases and J by 7 bases, with 15 bases between the two germline ends. The germline gives CDR1 MNHEY, CDR2 SVGEGT. This CDR3 spans 14 amino acids. The CDR3: CASSTRGSKNEQFF. In DNA form, the CDR3 reads TGTGCCAGCAGTACCAGGGGTTCAAAAAATGAGCAGTTCTTC.

This clonotype came up a few times. V gene TRBV5-1 combines with J gene TRBJ1-1; no firm D call. CDR3 length: 14 amino acids. In germline, CDR1 is SGHRS, CDR2 YFSETQ. Trimming removed 4 bases from V and 4 bases from J, with 14 bases in between. For the CDR3, the DNA is TGCGCCAGCAGCCCTTTAGGTGAGAGCACTGAAGCTTTCTTT. Protein product: CASSPLGESTEAFF. Supplemented by reference TRBV5-1 and TRBJ1-1, the full variable domain reads KAGVTQTPRYLIKTRGQQVTLSCSPISGHRSVSWYQQTPGQGLQFLFEYFSETQRNKGNFPGRFSGRQFSNSRSEMNVSTLELGDSALYLCASSPLGESTEAFFGQGTRLTVV.

The V call is TRBV5-1, the J call TRBJ2-1; TRBD1 matches at 7 bases. Trimming cost V 4 bases and J 4 bases; bases outside gene matches: 8. Germline CDR1 and CDR2: SGHRS and YFSETQ. The CDR3 is 15 amino acids. CDR3 residues: CASSVGGQQYNEQFF. CDR3 nucleotide sequence: TGCGCCAGCAGCGTAGGGGGACAGCAGTACAATGAGCAGTTCTTC.

This clonotype was detected a few times. The chain has TRBV20-1 and TRBJ2-4; a weak D match, TRBD1 (5 bases). Germline V gene lookup returns CDR1 DFQATT and CDR2 SNEGSKA (reference sequence). V was clipped by 5 bases and J by 7 bases, with 15 bases between them. The CDR3 is 13 residues long. CDR3 sequence (DNA): TGCAGTGCTCCCCCTCAGGGTGGTAACATTCAGTACTTC. Translated: CSAPPQGGNIQYF.

CDR3 sequence: CASSAGSREQYF. The CDR3 DNA sequence: TGTGCCAGCAGCGCAGGGTCGCGCGAGCAGTACTTC. V gene TRBV3-1 combines with J gene TRBJ2-7, with D possibly TRBD1 on 5 matching bases. CDR3 length equals 12 residues. Germline CDR1 reads LGHDT; CDR2 reads YNNKEL (reference sequence). Trimming took 5 bases from V and 6 from J, leaving 11 bases between them.

This clonotype has more than one count but fewer than ten. V usage is TRBV9 and J usage is TRBJ2-5; the D gene is possibly TRBD1 (7 bases). Germline V gene lookup returns CDR1 SGDLS and CDR2 YYNGEE. This CDR3 has 15 amino acids. V lost 3 bases and J lost 6, with 18 bases in between. The CDR3 region has the DNA TGTGCCAGCAGCGCCTCAGGGGGGCACAGCCAGACCCAGTACTTC. Translation: CASSASGGHSQTQYF.

Ten or more counts support this clonotype. The chain couples TRBV7-8 to TRBJ2-5; D may match TRBD1 or TRBD2 (5 bases each). The length of the CDR3 is 14 residues. Germline V gives CDR1 SGHVS, CDR2 FQNEAQ. Between the trimmed V and J ends, which lost 1 base and 5 bases, there was a span of 11 bases. CDR3 region: CASSLGGWGETQYF. In nucleotides, the CDR3 is TGTGCCAGCAGCTTAGGCGGGTGGGGGGAGACCCAGTACTTC. Complete variable domain (other parts from reference TRBV7-8 and TRBJ2-5): GAGVSQSPRYKVAKRGQDVALRCDPISGHVSLFWYQQALGQGPEFLTYFQNEAQLDKSGLPSDRFFAERPEGSVSTLKIQRTQQEDSAVYLCASSLGGWGETQYFGPGTRLLVL.

The gene calls are TRBV6-1 and TRBJ1-5; D gene uncertain. The V gene's germline CDR1 is MNHNS and CDR2 SASEGT. This CDR3 is 11 amino acids long. V shed 6 bases and J shed 6 bases, with 6 bases lying between them. The CDR3 loop reads CASSAGQPQHF. The CDR3 nucleotides read TGTGCCAGCAGCGCGGGTCAGCCCCAGCATTTT.

The table lists this clonotype with a few counts. The gene calls are TRBV12-3 or TRBV12-4 and TRBJ1-1, with D unclear. Trimming removed 7 bases at V and 0 bases at J, with 6 bases between. The CDR3 runs 12 residues. The CDR3 DNA reads as TGTGCCAGCACCTTGATGAACACTGAAGCTTTCTTT. This sequence encodes CASTLMNTEAFF.